The rows below give T cell receptor beta chains drawn from one sample of a study of cytomegalovirus exposure and HLA in healthy donors. Clones were sequenced by immunoSEQ multiplex PCR, and TCRdb holds only the in-frame ones, with some missing. The repertoire has some 120,000 clones, 73% of them found once; the top ten carry over 3.5%. Sequencing was done on a sample of PBMCs. These receptors all stem from a middle-aged woman in good health and CMV-seronegative. CDR3s include the opening cysteine and the closing phenylalanine or tryptophan. The order of the fields is V gene, D gene, J gene, clone size, CDR3 DNA, CDR3 protein. D genes are given only for firm matches. Only some rows state a clone size, as once, few, many or a class for expanded clones.

>TRBV19|TRBD1|TRBJ2-1|few
TGTGCCAGTAGCGCAACAGGGGGTGGGTCCTACAATGAGCAGTTCTTC
CASSATGGGSYNEQFF
>TRBV4-3|-|TRBJ1-3|once
TGCGCCAGCAGCCGAGAGACCCAGGTTTCCTCTGGAAACACCATATATTTT
CASSRETQVSSGNTIYF
>TRBV27|TRBD2|TRBJ2-3|few
TGTGCCAGCAGTGGGGGGGGCACAGATACGCAGTATTTT
CASSGGGTDTQYF
>TRBV7-2|TRBD2|TRBJ2-1|once
TGTGCCAGCAGCTTAAGCGGGAGTTCCTACAATGAGCAGTTCTTC
CASSLSGSSYNEQFF
>TRBV2|TRBD2|TRBJ2-1|-
TGTGCCAGCAGTGCGTCCGGGGGGTCGTTATACAATGAGCAGTTCTTC
CASSASGGSLYNEQFF
>TRBV19|TRBD1|TRBJ1-1|few
TGTGCCAGTAGTCCAAGGACAGGGGGCGCGGCGCCGAACACTGAAGCTTTCTTT
CASSPRTGGAAPNTEAFF
>TRBV18|-|TRBJ1-1|-
TGTGCCAGCTCACCAATGCGAGAAGAAGCTTTCTTT
CASSPMREEAFF
>TRBV6-1|-|TRBJ1-5|-
TGTGCCAGCAGTGGCAGTAGCAATCAGCCCCAGCATTTT
CASSGSSNQPQHF
>TRBV7-8|-|TRBJ2-2|-
TGTGCCAGCAGCTTAGCTAGGGGTGGCGGGCGACAGGACACCGGGGAGCTGTTTTTT
CASSLARGGGRQDTGELFF
>TRBV4-2|-|TRBJ1-4|-
TGTGCCAGCAGCCGTAGGGAGGGGGATGAAAAACTGTTTTTT
CASSRREGDEKLFF